The 30 T cell receptor beta chains given below trace back to one sample, sequenced in a study of blood T cell repertoires in COVID-19. The table came from immunoSEQ multiplex PCR; TCRdb's copy has only in-frame clones and leaves some out. The sample has some 120,000 clones, around three quarters seen once. Source material: peripheral blood. The source of these receptors is a woman in her sixties or seventies with acute or convalescent COVID-19.

The rearrangement joins TRBV19 to TRBJ2-7; 7 nucleotides match TRBD1. V was clipped by 1 base and J by 4 bases; unmatched bases: 7. CDR3 length equals 15 residues. CDR1 LNHDA and CDR2 SQIVND come from the germline V gene (reference sequence). The CDR3 DNA follows: TGTGCCAGTAGTATAGGGGACAGACCTTATTACGAGCAGTACTTC. Residues: CASSIGDRPYYEQYF.

The chain has TRBV18 and TRBJ2-1; D possibly corresponds to TRBD2 (5 bases). Germline V lookup: CDR1 KGHSH, CDR2 LQKENI. The CDR3 is made up of 15 amino acids. V gave up 2 bases and J gave up 2 bases, with 10 bases separating them. The CDR3 bases are TGTGCCAGCTCACCAGGCGGGTCTACCTACAATGAGCAGTTCTTC. This gives the protein CASSPGGSTYNEQFF.

In this sample, this clone turned up a few times. The CDR3 sequence: CASSSRDRQESPLHF. The CDR3 DNA follows: TGTGCCAGCTCGTCCCGGGACAGACAAGAGTCACCCCTCCACTTT. The chain couples TRBV18 to TRBJ1-6, with 7 bases fitting TRBD1. The CDR3 has 15 amino acids. Trimming took 6 bases from V and 10 from J; bases not matched to a gene: 12. Per the germline V gene, CDR1 is KGHSH and CDR2 is LQKENI.

The chain recombines TRBV29-1 with TRBJ1-1; no firm D call. CDR1 and CDR2 (germline): SQVTM, ANQGSEA. Trimming stripped 3 bases from V and 0 bases from J, with 8 bases between. CDR3 length: 13 amino acids. CDR3: CSVDSGMNTEAFF. Written as DNA, the CDR3 is TGCAGCGTTGACTCCGGGATGAACACTGAAGCTTTCTTT.

CDR3 DNA: TGTGCCAGCAGTTTACGCGGGGGGAGGGCAGATACGCAGTATTTT. This translates into CASSLRGGRADTQYF. The chain recombines TRBV27 with TRBJ2-3; TRBD2 agrees at 8 bases. This CDR3 spans 15 amino acids. Losses at the gene ends were 2 bases for V and 4 bases for J; bases not matched to a gene: 5. CDR1 is MNHEY and CDR2 is SMNVEV in the germline V gene (reference sequence).

In this sample, this clone turned up once. The chain recombines TRBV2 with TRBJ1-5; weak D call: TRBD1 (5 bases). The germline V gene has CDR1 SNHLY and CDR2 FYNNEI. Trimming removed 7 bases from V and 4 bases from J, with 17 bases in between. This CDR3 is built from 15 residues. The CDR3 reads CASTLSRQRNQPQHF. The CDR3 DNA follows: TGTGCCAGCACTCTTTCCCGACAGCGAAATCAGCCCCAGCATTTT.

The chain couples TRBV27 to TRBJ2-7; 7 bases fit TRBD2. The CDR3 spans 15 residues. With V trimmed by 5 bases and J by 2 bases, 9 bases remained unmatched. Germline assignment: CDR1 MNHEY and CDR2 SMNVEV (reference sequence). The CDR3 is CASSPVGTTAYEQYF. Written as DNA, the CDR3 is TGTGCCAGCAGTCCCGTAGGGACTACTGCCTACGAGCAGTACTTC.

The gene calls are TRBV19 and TRBJ2-7, with D tentatively TRBD1 (6 bases). Looked up from germline, CDR1 is LNHDA and CDR2 is SQIVND (reference sequence). This CDR3 is 14 amino acids long. V lost 4 bases and J 3 bases, leaving 13 bases between the germline ends. This CDR3 is CASSKDSGLYEQYF. The DNA of the CDR3 is TGTGCCAGTAGTAAGGACAGTGGGCTCTACGAGCAGTACTTC.

This clone was counted a few times. J is TRBJ2-7 and V is TRBV4-3; unclear D gene. V lost 1 base, J lost 8 bases, and 12 bases lay in between. The CDR3 is 13 amino acids. Per the germline V gene, CDR1 is LGHNA and CDR2 is YSLEER. The DNA for the CDR3 is TGCGCCAGCAGCCAAGGGTTTGACACCCAGCAGTACTTC. Translating gives CASSQGFDTQQYF.

This chain joins TRBV28 and TRBJ2-7; the D gene is possibly TRBD1 (5 bases). The CDR3 has 14 amino acids. V gave up 5 bases and J gave up 7 bases, with 18 bases separating them. The germline CDR1 and CDR2 sequences are MDHEN and SYDVKM. This CDR3 reads CASSPRVAGKEQYF. For the CDR3, the DNA is TGTGCCAGCAGTCCCCGTGTGGCAGGGAAAGAGCAGTACTTC.

The rearrangement joins TRBV4-1 to TRBJ1-1, with a weak D call TRBD1 (6 bases). CDR3 size: 14 residues. Trimming removed 3 bases at V and 5 bases at J, with 13 bases between. Per the germline V gene, CDR1 is MGHRA and CDR2 is YSYEKL. The CDR3: CASSHRGDKTEAFF. The CDR3, as DNA: TGCGCCAGCAGCCACAGGGGAGATAAAACTGAAGCTTTCTTT.

The CDR3: CASFGLGSGANVLTF. CDR3 sequence (DNA): TGTGCCAGCTTCGGACTCGGATCTGGGGCCAACGTCCTGACTTTC. This chain uses TRBV27 with TRBJ2-6, with D tentatively TRBD2 (5 bases). The germline V and J ends were trimmed by 8 bases and 1 base, with 12 bases remaining between them. Per germline, CDR1 MNHEY and CDR2 SMNVEV (reference sequence). There are 15 residues in the CDR3.

A note on this clone: The same CDR3 can be traced to other DNA sequences in this sample. This chain uses TRBV18 with TRBJ1-2; 7 positions agree with TRBD1. V trimming: 6 bases; J trimming: 2 bases; junction bases outside the gene matches: 6. This CDR3 is built from 14 residues. Germline CDR1 reads KGHSH; CDR2 reads LQKENI. This CDR3 reads CASSPPTGNYGYTF. The CDR3 bases are TGTGCCAGCTCGCCCCCGACAGGGAACTATGGCTACACCTTC.

The chain couples TRBV29-1 to TRBJ1-2; 12 nucleotides match TRBD1. Germline assignment: CDR1 SQVTM and CDR2 ANQGSEA. J was trimmed by 3 bases and V by 3 bases; bases with no gene match: 8. This CDR3 comprises 16 residues. CDR3 residues: CSVDGGGTGGDYGYTF. In DNA, the CDR3 is TGCAGCGTTGACGGCGGGGGGACAGGGGGCGACTATGGCTACACCTTC.

This rearrangement joins TRBV19 to TRBJ1-2; 9 bases are a match to TRBD1. Germline CDR1 reads LNHDA; CDR2 reads SQIVND (reference sequence). The CDR3 has 15 amino acids. J lost 7 bases, V lost 5 bases, and 11 bases had no gene match. Written as DNA, the CDR3 is TGTGCCAGTAGTCAAAATCTACGGGACAGGGTTGGCTACACCTTC. Protein: CASSQNLRDRVGYTF.

CDR3 DNA: TGTGCCAGCAGTTATACGGTTTCTAGCGGGAGACGGAACACAGATACGCAGTATTTT. Amino acids: CASSYTVSSGRRNTDTQYF. The chain employs TRBV6-2 or TRBV6-3 and TRBJ2-3, with 10 bases aligning to TRBD2. The CDR3 is 19 amino acids. V lost 3 bases to trimming and J lost 2 bases; unmatched junction nucleotides: 14. Germline V lookup: CDR1 MNHEY, CDR2 SVGEGT.

This chain joins TRBV5-4 and TRBJ2-3, with 7 bases matching TRBD1. V lost 2 bases to trimming and J lost 1 base; unmatched junction nucleotides: 4. The CDR3 is made up of 15 amino acids. Germline V lookup: CDR1 SGHNT, CDR2 YYREEE (reference sequence). CDR3 protein: CASSLQGGRTDTQYF. CDR3 bases: TGTGCCAGCAGCTTACAAGGGGGCCGCACAGATACGCAGTATTTT.

This chain uses TRBV19 with TRBJ2-7; 7 bases match TRBD2. J was trimmed by 2 bases and V by 4 bases; bases with no gene match: 8. Germline CDR1 and CDR2: LNHDA and SQIVND (reference sequence). This CDR3 has 15 amino acids. CDR3 DNA sequence: TGTGCCAGTAGTAGCCCGGGAGGACGCGCCTACGAGCAGTACTTC. Translation gives CASSSPGGRAYEQYF.

V is TRBV11-2 and J is TRBJ1-1; a possible D gene is TRBD1 (5 bases). The CDR3 spans 15 residues. Germline-derived CDR1 and CDR2 are SGHAT and FQNNGV. V lost 5 bases to trimming and J lost 3 bases, with 16 bases between them. CDR3 in DNA: TGTGCCAGCAGCCCCCGTCAGGGTTCTCACACTGAAGCTTTCTTT. Its protein product is CASSPRQGSHTEAFF.

This clone appeared once. The chain is built from TRBV5-5 and TRBJ2-5; no clear D. The CDR3 length is 14 residues. The V end lost 2 bases, the J end lost 5 bases, and 13 bases lay between the germline ends. CDR1 and CDR2 (germline): SGHKS, YYEKEE (reference sequence). CDR3 nucleotides: TGTGCCAGCAGCTTCGGGTTACCTCGGGAGACCCAGTACTTC. Translating gives CASSFGLPRETQYF.

The rearrangement uses TRBV9 and TRBJ1-2; 8 bases map to TRBD1. CDR1 SGDLS and CDR2 YYNGEE come from the germline V gene. This CDR3 is 15 amino acids long. After removal of 4 bases from V and 8 bases from J, the junction contained 13 bases not matched to a gene. This chain's CDR3 is CASSPRPAGGEGYTF. The CDR3 bases are TGTGCCAGCAGCCCCCGCCCCGCAGGGGGCGAAGGCTACACCTTC.

The chain links TRBV7-9 to TRBJ2-7; 8 nucleotides line up with TRBD1. Germline CDR1 reads SEHNR; CDR2 reads FQNEAQ (reference sequence). This CDR3 comprises 14 residues. Trimming took 1 base from V and 3 from J; bases not matched to a gene: 2. The CDR3 region has the DNA TGTGCCAGCAGCTTAGGGACAGGGTTCTACGAGCAGTACTTC. Translated, it gives CASSLGTGFYEQYF.

The rearrangement uses TRBV6-5 and TRBJ2-6; D is uncertain. This CDR3 comprises 15 residues. V shed 6 bases and J shed 0 bases, with 9 bases lying between them. CDR1 is MNHEY and CDR2 is SVGAGI in the germline V gene. In DNA form, the CDR3 reads TGTGCCAGCAGAACCGGTGGCTCTGGGGCCAACGTCCTGACTTTC. This translates into CASRTGGSGANVLTF.

This clone turned up a few times. This rearrangement joins TRBV6-4 to TRBJ2-2; 10 positions agree with TRBD2. This CDR3 has 15 amino acids. CDR1 is MRHNA and CDR2 is SNTAGT in the germline V gene. With V trimmed by 6 bases and J by 7 bases, 8 bases remained unmatched. The CDR3 DNA sequence: TGTGCCAGCAGACTACTAGCGGGGATGGACGGGGAGCTGTTTTTT. It codes for CASRLLAGMDGELFF.

The V and J genes are TRBV6-6 and TRBJ2-7, with 9 bases lining up with TRBD1. Losses at the gene ends were 5 bases for V and 1 base for J; bases not matched to a gene: 15. CDR3 length: 18 amino acids. Germline CDR1 reads MNHNY; CDR2 reads SVGAGI (reference sequence). The CDR3 loop is CASSRLGQGNRLSYEQYF. The CDR3, as DNA: TGTGCCAGCAGTCGCCTCGGACAGGGGAATCGCCTTTCCTACGAGCAGTACTTC.

The CDR3 nucleotides are TGTGCCAGCAGCGCCACAGGGCAAAACTATGGCTACACCTTC. Translating it yields CASSATGQNYGYTF. This rearrangement joins TRBV7-2 to TRBJ1-2; TRBD1 might be the D (6 bases). The length of the CDR3 is 14 residues. The V gene lost 5 bases and the J gene lost 2 bases, with 12 bases spanning the gap. Germline CDR1 SGHTA, CDR2 FQGNSA.

The gene calls are TRBV5-1 and TRBJ2-1; the D gene is possibly TRBD1 (7 bases). The CDR3 covers 14 residues. V shed 3 bases and J shed 7 bases, with 14 bases lying between them. Germline CDR1 and CDR2: SGHRS and YFSETQ. CDR3 nucleotides: TGCGCCAGCAGCTCCGGGGCAGGGGGGAATGAGCAGTTCTTC. The encoded protein is CASSSGAGGNEQFF.

The rearrangement uses TRBV19 and TRBJ2-4, with 8 bases fitting TRBD2. Germline V gene sequence: CDR1 LNHDA, CDR2 SQIVND (reference sequence). This CDR3 contains 19 residues. V was clipped by 0 bases and J by 1 base; unmatched bases: 11. As DNA, the CDR3 is TGTGCCAGTAGTATAGACTACCCTAGCGGGTTAGGGGCCAAAAACATTCAGTACTTC. As protein: CASSIDYPSGLGAKNIQYF. The whole variable domain, filled in from reference TRBV19 and TRBJ2-4, reads DGGITQSPKYLFRKEGQNVTLSCEQNLNHDAMYWYRQDPGQGLRLIYYSQIVNDFQKGDIAEGYSVSREKKESFPLTVTSAQKNPTAFYLCASSIDYPSGLGAKNIQYFGAGTRLSVL.

This sequence joins TRBV5-1 and TRBJ2-5; 8 bases agree with TRBD1. Losses at the gene ends were 4 bases for V and 1 base for J; bases not matched to a gene: 3. CDR3 length: 14 amino acids. CDR1 is SGHRS and CDR2 is YFSETQ in the germline V gene. In DNA form, the CDR3 reads TGCGCCAGCAGCCCGACAGGGGTCCAAGAGACCCAGTACTTC. It yields the protein CASSPTGVQETQYF.

The V gene is TRBV27, the J gene TRBJ2-7, with 7 bases fitting TRBD1. The V and J ends lost 6 bases and 5 bases, in that order; junction bases with no gene match: 10. Germline V gene data show CDR1 as MNHEY and CDR2 as SMNVEV (reference sequence). This CDR3 region has 14 residues. In DNA form, the CDR3 reads TGTGCCAGCAGCTTGCAGGGGGATGGTGACGAGCAGTACTTC. This gives the protein CASSLQGDGDEQYF.